This T cell receptor (beta chain) was sequenced during a study of identical twins. This clonotype has a handful of counts. The V gene's germline CDR1 is KGHDR and CDR2 SFDVKD. The CDR3 totals 14 residues. Trimming took 11 bases from V and 5 from J, leaving 18 bases between them. One entry per CDR3 protein results from TCRdb running MiXCR on the 5' RACE reads. The table lists about 530,000 distinct CDR3 sequences, about 22% of them singletons. The sample also formed part of further work on yellow fever vaccine responses in identical twins.

This clonotype originated in a woman between 18 and 30 years old in good health. The specimen sequenced was CD4+ T cells sorted from blood. This chain uses TRBV24-1 with TRBJ2-1; D may be TRBD2 (7 bases). The CDR3 reads CAIAGARGNNEQFF. The CDR3 nucleotides are TGTGCCATCGCGGGGGCGAGAGGGAACAATGAGCAGTTCTTC.